Described below is a single T cell receptor beta chain sequence and its context. The V gene end was trimmed by 6 bases and the J gene end by 7 bases; junction bases not matched to a gene: 7. This CDR3 contains 14 residues. Germline CDR1 reads WSHSY; CDR2 reads SAAADI. These data are taken from a study of shared clonotypes between healthy human individuals. The test was conducted at deep level. Some clones are missing from TCRdb's copy, which holds only in-frame ones; the method was immunoSEQ multiplex PCR. The top ten clones hold about 0.25% of a sample with 800,000 or so clones, roughly 96% of them seen once. Naive CD8 populations comprised CD45RO-negative cells positively selected for CCR7, excluding terminally differentiated effector memory CD45RA+ cells.

The V gene is TRBV10-2, the J gene TRBJ1-1, with 11 bases identical to TRBD1. This sequence was found in a man aged 25-40 years in good health. The source material was naive CD8+ T cells sorted from blood. DNA of the CDR3: TGCGCCAGCAGGGACAGGGGGCTTTATCGTGAAGCTTTCTTT. Encoded protein: CASRDRGLYREAFF.